Listed here is a single T cell receptor beta chain. Its antigen remains unidentified. J lost 0 bases, V lost 5 bases, and 8 bases had no gene match. The CDR3 consists of 17 residues. Germline V gene sequence: CDR1 SGHVS, CDR2 FQNEAQ. The sample belongs to a study of shared clonotypes between healthy human individuals. For the study at large: There were three CD4 naive, three CD4 memory, two CD8 naive and one CD8 memory plates per donor.

This was a deep-level run. Profiling relied on immunoSEQ multiplex PCR, and the TCRdb table lists in-frame clones only, not all of them. The sample lists about 1 million clones; around 74% were seen once. Broader study findings: Larger estimated richness was generally recorded for naive subsets relative to memory subsets. The low donor count limited represented genetic and exposure-history diversity.

This chain uses TRBV7-8 with TRBJ2-1; the match to TRBD2 covers 9 bases. The receptor was derived from a man younger than 30 in good health. The specimen was memory CD4+ T cells sorted from blood. Subset described: CD45RA-negative fraction. In nucleotides, the CDR3 is TGTGCCAGCAGCCCTCGTGATAGCGGGGGCTCCTACAATGAGCAGTTCTTC. Translation gives CASSPRDSGGSYNEQFF.